Following are 7 T cell receptor beta chains from one sample sequenced in a study of identical twins. Via MiXCR, TCRdb re-called the 5' RACE reads, giving one row per CDR3 protein. The table has around 140,000 distinct CDR3 sequences, 3% to 4% seen once. Material: memory T cells sorted from blood. The receptors derive from a man between 18 and 35 years old in good health.

This clonotype has at least ten counts. CDR3 in amino acids: CSARDLGRSWETQYF. The CDR3 bases are TGCAGTGCTAGAGATCTGGGCAGGTCTTGGGAGACCCAGTACTTC. The rearrangement joins TRBV20-1 to TRBJ2-5; no clear D. Germline loops: CDR1 DFQATT, CDR2 SNEGSKA (reference sequence). Trimming removed 0 bases from V and 5 bases from J, with 16 bases in between. The CDR3 consists of 15 residues.

In this sample, this clonotype turned up many times. The gene calls are TRBV15 and TRBJ2-3; D may be TRBD2 (6 bases). The length of the CDR3 is 17 residues. CDR1 and CDR2 (germline): LNHNV, YYDKDF (reference sequence). The V gene lost 3 bases and the J gene lost 1 base, with 17 bases spanning the gap. CDR3 residues: CATSRATWRERTDTQYF. CDR3 nucleotides: TGTGCCACCAGCAGGGCTACCTGGCGGGAACGCACAGATACGCAGTATTTT.

This clonotype was seen a handful of times. V is TRBV5-1 and J is TRBJ2-5, with D perhaps matching TRBD2 (6 bases). The CDR3 is 15 amino acids. Trimming removed 7 bases at V and 5 bases at J, with 21 bases between. From germline, CDR1 is SGHRS and CDR2 YFSETQ. Here the CDR3 reads CASCSEGQSSETQYF. The CDR3 region has the DNA TGCGCCAGCTGCTCGGAGGGGCAGAGTTCGGAGACCCAGTACTTC.

This clonotype was counted many times. The chain couples TRBV20-1 to TRBJ1-2; D gene ambiguous. The ends were cut back, 1 base at V and 3 bases at J, with 9 bases in the middle. This CDR3 has 13 amino acids. CDR1 is DFQATT, CDR2 SNEGSKA, per germline (reference sequence). The CDR3 region has the DNA TGCAGTGCTAGAGCAGCCGCTCACTATGGCTACACCTTC. This encodes CSARAAAHYGYTF.

This clonotype was recorded many times. The chain links TRBV5-6 to TRBJ2-5; 9 positions agree with TRBD2. Germline loops: CDR1 SGHDT, CDR2 YYEEEE. V dropped 3 bases and J dropped 4; count of bases not matched to a gene: 7. This CDR3 comprises 15 residues. The CDR3 region has the DNA TGTGCCAGCAGCTCAGGACTAGCGAGGCGAGAGACCCAGTACTTC. It yields the protein CASSSGLARRETQYF.

This clonotype was counted at least ten times. V gene TRBV12-3 or TRBV12-4 combines with J gene TRBJ1-5, with a weak D call TRBD1 (5 bases). This CDR3 is 16 amino acids long. Trimming shortened V by 5 bases and J by 0 bases, and 14 bases separated the two germline ends. CDR3 sequence: CASSMARGDSNQPQHF. The CDR3, as DNA: TGTGCCAGCAGTATGGCCCGAGGGGATAGCAATCAGCCCCAGCATTTT.

This clonotype was detected ten times or more. The J gene is TRBJ1-6, the V gene TRBV4-3, with D uncertain. The CDR3 extends over 13 amino acids. Germline V CDR1 and CDR2: LGHNA, YSLEER. V shed 0 bases and J shed 9 bases, with 6 bases lying between them. The CDR3 nucleotides read TGCGCCAGCAGCCAAGAGCGGTCTTCACCCCTCCACTTT. Its protein is CASSQERSSPLHF.